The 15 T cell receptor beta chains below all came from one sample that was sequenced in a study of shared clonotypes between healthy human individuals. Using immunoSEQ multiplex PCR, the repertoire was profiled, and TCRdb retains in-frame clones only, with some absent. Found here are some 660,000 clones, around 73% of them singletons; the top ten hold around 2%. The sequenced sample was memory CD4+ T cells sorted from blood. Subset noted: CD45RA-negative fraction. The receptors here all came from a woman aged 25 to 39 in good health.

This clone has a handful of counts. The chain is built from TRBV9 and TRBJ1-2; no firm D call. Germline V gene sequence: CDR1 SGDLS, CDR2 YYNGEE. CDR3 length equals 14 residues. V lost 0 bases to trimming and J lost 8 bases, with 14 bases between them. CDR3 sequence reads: CASSVDLELNGYTF. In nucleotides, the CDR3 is TGTGCCAGCAGCGTAGATCTGGAGTTGAACGGCTACACCTTC.

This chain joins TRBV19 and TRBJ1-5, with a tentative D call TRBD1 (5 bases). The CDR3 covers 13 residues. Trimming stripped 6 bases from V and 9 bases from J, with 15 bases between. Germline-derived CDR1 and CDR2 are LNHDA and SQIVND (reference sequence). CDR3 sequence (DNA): TGTGCCAGTAGCTGGGGACTCGTGAGGCCCCAGCATTTT. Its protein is CASSWGLVRPQHF.

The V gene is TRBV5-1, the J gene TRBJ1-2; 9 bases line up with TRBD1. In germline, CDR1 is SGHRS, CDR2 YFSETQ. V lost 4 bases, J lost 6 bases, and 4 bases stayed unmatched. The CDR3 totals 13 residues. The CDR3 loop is CASSRDRDDGYTF. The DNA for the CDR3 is TGCGCCAGCAGCCGGGACAGGGATGATGGCTACACCTTC.

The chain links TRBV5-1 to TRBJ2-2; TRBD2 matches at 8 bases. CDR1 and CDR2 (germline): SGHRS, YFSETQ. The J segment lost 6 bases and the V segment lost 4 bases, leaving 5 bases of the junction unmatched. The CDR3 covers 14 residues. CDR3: CASSLGLVAGELFF. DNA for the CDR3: TGCGCCAGCAGCCTGGGACTAGTGGCCGGGGAGCTGTTTTTT.

The CDR3 here is CAWSDSTSGSRETQYF. CDR3 coding DNA: TGTGCCTGGAGTGATTCAACTAGCGGGAGTAGGGAGACCCAGTACTTC. J is TRBJ2-5 and V is TRBV30, with TRBD2 matching over 11 bases. Germline trimming cut 1 base from V and 5 bases from J; bases unmatched to any gene: 9. CDR1 is GTSNPN and CDR2 is SVGIG in the germline V gene (reference sequence). CDR3 length: 16 amino acids.

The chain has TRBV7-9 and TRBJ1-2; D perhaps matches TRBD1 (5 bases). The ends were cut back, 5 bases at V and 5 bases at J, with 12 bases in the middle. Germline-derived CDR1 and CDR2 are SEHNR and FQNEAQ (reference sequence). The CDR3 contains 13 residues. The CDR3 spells CASSGTDGYGYTF. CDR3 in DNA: TGTGCCAGCAGCGGGACGGATGGGTATGGCTACACCTTC.

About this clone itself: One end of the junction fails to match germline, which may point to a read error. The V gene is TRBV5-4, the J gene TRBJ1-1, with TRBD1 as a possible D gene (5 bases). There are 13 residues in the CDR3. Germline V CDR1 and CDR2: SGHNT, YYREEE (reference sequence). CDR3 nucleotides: TGTGCCAGCATCTTGGTGGGGGGCACTGAAGCTTTCTTT. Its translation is CASILVGGTEAFF.

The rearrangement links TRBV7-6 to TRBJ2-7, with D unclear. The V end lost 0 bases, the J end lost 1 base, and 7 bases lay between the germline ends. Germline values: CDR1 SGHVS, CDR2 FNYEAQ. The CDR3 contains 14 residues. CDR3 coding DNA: TGTGCCAGCAGCTTAGCGACCGATTCCTACGAGCAGTACTTC. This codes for CASSLATDSYEQYF.

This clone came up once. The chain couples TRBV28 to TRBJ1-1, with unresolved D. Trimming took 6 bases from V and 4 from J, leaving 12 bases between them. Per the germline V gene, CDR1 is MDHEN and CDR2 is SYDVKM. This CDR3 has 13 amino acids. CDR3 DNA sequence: TGTGCCAGCAGAGCGGAAAGACCCACTGAAGCTTTCTTT. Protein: CASRAERPTEAFF. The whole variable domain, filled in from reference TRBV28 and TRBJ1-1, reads DVKVTQSSRYLVKRTGEKVFLECVQDMDHENMFWYRQDPGLGLRLIYFSYDVKMKEKGDIPEGYSVSREKKERFSLILESASTNQTSMYLCASRAERPTEAFFGQGTRLTVV.

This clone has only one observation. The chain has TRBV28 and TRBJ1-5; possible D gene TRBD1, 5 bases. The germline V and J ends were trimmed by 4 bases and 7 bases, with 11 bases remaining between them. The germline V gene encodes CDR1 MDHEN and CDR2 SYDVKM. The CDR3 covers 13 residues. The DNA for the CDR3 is TGTGCCAGCAGTTGGGAAGGGGAGCAGCCCCAGCATTTT. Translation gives CASSWEGEQPQHF. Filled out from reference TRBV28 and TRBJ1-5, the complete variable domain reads DVKVTQSSRYLVKRTGEKVFLECVQDMDHENMFWYRQDPGLGLRLIYFSYDVKMKEKGDIPEGYSVSREKKERFSLILESASTNQTSMYLCASSWEGEQPQHFGDGTRLSIL.

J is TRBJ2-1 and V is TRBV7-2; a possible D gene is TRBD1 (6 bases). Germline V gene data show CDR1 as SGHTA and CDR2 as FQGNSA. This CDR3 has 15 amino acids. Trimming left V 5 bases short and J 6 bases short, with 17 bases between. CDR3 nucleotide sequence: TGTGCCAGCAGCCCAGGGGCCCTAACTCCCAATGAGCAGTTCTTC. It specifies CASSPGALTPNEQFF.

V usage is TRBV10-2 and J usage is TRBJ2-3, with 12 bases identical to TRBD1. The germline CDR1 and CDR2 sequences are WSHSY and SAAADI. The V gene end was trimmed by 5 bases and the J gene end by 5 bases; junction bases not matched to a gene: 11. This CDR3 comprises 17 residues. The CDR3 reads CASSRYPGQGAIDTQYF. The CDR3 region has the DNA TGCGCCAGCAGTAGATATCCGGGACAGGGGGCTATAGATACGCAGTATTTT.

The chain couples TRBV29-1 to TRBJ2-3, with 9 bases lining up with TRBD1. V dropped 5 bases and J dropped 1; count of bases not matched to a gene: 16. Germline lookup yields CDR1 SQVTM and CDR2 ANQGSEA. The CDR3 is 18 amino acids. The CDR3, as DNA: TGCAGCGTTCCCACCGGGACAGGGAGGACCCATGGCACAGATACGCAGTATTTT. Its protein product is CSVPTGTGRTHGTDTQYF.

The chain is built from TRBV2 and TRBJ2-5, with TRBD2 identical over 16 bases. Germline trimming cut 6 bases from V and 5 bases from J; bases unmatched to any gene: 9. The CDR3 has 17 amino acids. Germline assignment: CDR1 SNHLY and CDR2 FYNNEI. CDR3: CASSRHPGLAGGETQYF. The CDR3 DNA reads TGTGCCAGCAGCCGTCATCCGGGACTAGCGGGAGGGGAGACCCAGTACTTC.

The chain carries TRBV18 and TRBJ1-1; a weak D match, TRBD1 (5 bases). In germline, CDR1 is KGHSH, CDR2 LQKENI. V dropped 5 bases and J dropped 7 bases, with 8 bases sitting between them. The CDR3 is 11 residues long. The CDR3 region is CASSYGGEAFF. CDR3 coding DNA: TGTGCCAGCTCATACGGGGGTGAAGCTTTCTTT.